These 17 T cell receptor beta chains originate from one sample sequenced in a study of OX40 agonist ivuxolimab in advanced cancers. Sequenced by immunoSEQ multiplex PCR; TCRdb stores in-frame clones only, minus some. This table has about 48,000 clones, 81% appearing once. Material: CD4+ or CD8+ T cells sorted from blood, obtained in a trial of the OX40 agonist ivuxolimab. These TCRs come from an adult with an advanced solid tumor such as melanoma, head and neck, liver or kidney cancer.

The rearrangement joins TRBV29-1 to TRBJ2-3; 7 positions match TRBD1. J gave up 5 bases and V 1 base, and 6 bases lay outside the gene matches. CDR3 length equals 14 residues. Germline V lookup: CDR1 SQVTM, CDR2 ANQGSEA. In nucleotides, the CDR3 is TGCAGCGTTGAAGGAGGGGGCCGGGGAGATACGCAGTATTTT. Amino acids: CSVEGGGRGDTQYF.

This clone was seen a handful of times. The CDR3 DNA follows: TGTGCCAGCAGCTTGAAACAGGGATTAGGGGCCCTCCACTTT. Translation: CASSLKQGLGALHF. V and J are TRBV5-6 and TRBJ1-6; possible D gene TRBD1, 6 bases. This CDR3 has 14 residues. Trimming removed 1 base from V and 14 bases from J, with 16 bases in between. Germline loops: CDR1 SGHDT, CDR2 YYEEEE.

J is TRBJ2-5 and V is TRBV5-8, with no clear D. The V gene's germline CDR1 is SGHTS and CDR2 YDEGEE. The V end lost 1 base, the J end lost 0 bases, and 7 bases lay between the germline ends. CDR3 size: 14 residues. Here the CDR3 DNA reads TGTGCCAGCAGCTTGTTAGCAAACCAAGAGACCCAGTACTTC. Its translation: CASSLLANQETQYF. Full variable domain (missing parts from reference TRBV5-8 and TRBJ2-5): EAGVTQSPTHLIKTRGQQATLRCSPISGHTSVYWYQQALGLGLQFLLWYDEGEERNRGNFPPRFSGRQFPNYSSELNVNALELEDSALYLCASSLLANQETQYFGPGTRLLVL.

The chain uses TRBV5-1 and TRBJ2-5; D call uncertain. This CDR3 has 14 residues. V was clipped by 0 bases and J by 4 bases, with 10 bases between them. Per the germline V gene, CDR1 is SGHRS and CDR2 is YFSETQ. The DNA for the CDR3 is TGCGCCAGCAGCTTGGCGCAGGCAGCAGAGACCCAGTACTTC. Translating gives CASSLAQAAETQYF.

The chain couples TRBV4-1 to TRBJ1-5; D remains unclear. V dropped 1 base and J dropped 4 bases, with 8 bases sitting between them. Germline lookup yields CDR1 MGHRA and CDR2 YSYEKL. The CDR3 runs to 14 residues. The DNA for the CDR3 is TGCGCCAGCAGCCAAGTTCGGGGTAATCAGCCCCAGCATTTT. Encoded protein: CASSQVRGNQPQHF.

The J gene is TRBJ1-3, the V gene TRBV10-1; tentatively, D is TRBD1 (5 bases). Per germline, CDR1 WNHNN and CDR2 SYGVQD (reference sequence). Trimming removed 3 bases from V and 4 bases from J, with 10 bases in between. There are 14 residues in the CDR3. This chain's CDR3 is CASSEGHAGNTIYF. The CDR3 bases are TGCGCCAGCAGTGAAGGACATGCAGGAAACACCATATATTTT.

The gene calls are TRBV19 and TRBJ1-5, with 11 bases lining up with TRBD1. CDR1 is LNHDA and CDR2 is SQIVND in the germline V gene (reference sequence). CDR3 size: 12 residues. V trimming: 10 bases; J trimming: 7 bases; junction bases outside the gene matches: 3. Here the CDR3 DNA reads TGTGCCACCCGGACAGGGGGCCAGCCCCAGCATTTT. It encodes CATRTGGQPQHF.

A word on this clone: The junction shows a germline mismatch at one end, possibly a read error. This chain joins TRBV9 and TRBJ2-7, with TRBD2 matching 8 bases. Germline lookup yields CDR1 SGDLS and CDR2 YYNGEE. The CDR3 runs 12 residues. The CDR3 spells CASSAGGTSPAF. The DNA for the CDR3 is TGTGCCAGCAGCGCGGGGGGGACAAGTCCAGCCTTC.

The chain employs TRBV19 and TRBJ2-3; D is undetermined. The CDR3 is made up of 11 amino acids. Germline loops: CDR1 LNHDA, CDR2 SQIVND (reference sequence). The V gene lost 6 bases and the J gene lost 3 bases, with 4 bases spanning the gap. In DNA form, the CDR3 reads TGTGCCAGTAGAGAGACAGATACGCAGTATTTT. Its protein is CASRETDTQYF.

The chain couples TRBV28 to TRBJ1-4; 7 bases agree with TRBD1. Looked up from germline, CDR1 is MDHEN and CDR2 is SYDVKM. V was pared by 5 bases and J by 5 bases, with 8 bases of the junction left unmatched. The length of the CDR3 is 15 residues. For the CDR3, the DNA is TGTGCCAGCAGTCCCCGGACAGGAGGGAATGAAAAACTGTTTTTT. It translates to CASSPRTGGNEKLFF.

The rearrangement links TRBV7-2 to TRBJ1-1, with D possibly being TRBD1 (6 bases). The germline V and J ends were trimmed by 5 bases and 0 bases, with 13 bases remaining between them. Germline CDR1 and CDR2: SGHTA and FQGNSA. CDR3 size: 15 residues. DNA for the CDR3: TGTGCCAGCAGCGGAAAAGGGGGAATGAACACTGAAGCTTTCTTT. Its translation: CASSGKGGMNTEAFF.

The V and J genes are TRBV30 and TRBJ1-6; D is undetermined. The ends were cut back, 0 bases at V and 0 bases at J, with 18 bases in the middle. From germline, CDR1 is GTSNPN and CDR2 SVGIG (reference sequence). The CDR3 covers 19 residues. CDR3 in amino acids: CAWSVSRIFQSSYNSPLHF. The CDR3, as DNA: TGTGCCTGGAGTGTGTCCAGGATCTTTCAAAGCTCCTATAATTCACCCCTCCACTTT. The variable domain in full, completed from reference TRBV30 and TRBJ1-6, reads SQTIHQWPATLVQPVGSPLSLECTVEGTSNPNLYWYRQAAGRGLQLLFYSVGIGQISSEVPQNLSASRPQDRQFILSSKKLLLSDSGFYLCAWSVSRIFQSSYNSPLHFGNGTRLTVT.

CDR3 sequence reads: CASRGDRDHNYGYTF. The DNA for the CDR3 is TGCGCCAGCAGGGGAGACAGGGATCATAACTATGGCTACACCTTC. The chain combines TRBV10-2 with TRBJ1-2; 7 bases line up with TRBD1. The CDR3 covers 15 residues. Germline V gives CDR1 WSHSY, CDR2 SAAADI. Losses at the gene ends were 6 bases for V and 1 base for J; bases not matched to a gene: 8.

The chain has TRBV18 and TRBJ2-5; 7 bases fit TRBD1. The assigned J gene may be wrong: the sequence end matches TRBJ2-7 better. The CDR3 spans 15 residues. CDR1 and CDR2 (germline): KGHSH, LQKENI. CDR3 in DNA: TGTGCCAGCTCCCTCCTAGGGGGCGACGCCTACGAGCAGTACTTC. Encoded protein: CASSLLGGDAYEQYF.

This clone was observed a few times. The chain uses TRBV6-5 and TRBJ2-7; 8 bases agree with TRBD1. Trimming at V came to 5 bases and at J to 4 bases, leaving 10 bases not matched to a gene. CDR3 length: 15 residues. CDR1 is MNHEY and CDR2 is SVGAGI in the germline V gene. The CDR3 nucleotides are TGTGCCAGCAGTCCTTTTACAGGGGGAATATACGAGCAGTACTTC. Protein sequence: CASSPFTGGIYEQYF.

This clone occurred a few times. This chain joins TRBV30 and TRBJ1-1, with D perhaps TRBD1 (5 bases). V lost 0 bases and J 4 bases, leaving 9 bases between the germline ends. Germline CDR1 is GTSNPN and CDR2 is SVGIG (reference sequence). The CDR3 totals 13 residues. CDR3 amino acids: CAWSVGAGTEAFF. The CDR3 DNA sequence: TGTGCCTGGAGTGTAGGGGCGGGCACTGAAGCTTTCTTT.

The genes are TRBV6-5 and TRBJ1-2; no firm D call. Trimming left V 6 bases short and J 8 bases short, with 13 bases between. This CDR3 is built from 12 residues. Germline loops: CDR1 MNHEY, CDR2 SVGAGI. DNA for the CDR3: TGTGCCAGCAGCCCCCGGGAGTCGGGCTACACCTTC. This encodes CASSPRESGYTF.